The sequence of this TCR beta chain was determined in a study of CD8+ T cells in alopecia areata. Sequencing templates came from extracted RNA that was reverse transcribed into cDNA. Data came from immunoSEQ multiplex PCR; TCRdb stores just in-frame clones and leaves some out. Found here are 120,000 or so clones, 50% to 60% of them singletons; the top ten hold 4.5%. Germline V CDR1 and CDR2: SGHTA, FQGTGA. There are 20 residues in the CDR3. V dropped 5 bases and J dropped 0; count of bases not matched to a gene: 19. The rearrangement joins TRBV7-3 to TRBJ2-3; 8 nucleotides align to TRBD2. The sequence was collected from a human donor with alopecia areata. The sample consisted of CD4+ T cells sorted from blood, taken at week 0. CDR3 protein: CASSPTRAFGGGPSTDTQYF. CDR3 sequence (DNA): TGTGCCAGCAGCCCCACCAGAGCCTTCGGGGGGGGCCCTAGCACAGATACGCAGTATTTT.